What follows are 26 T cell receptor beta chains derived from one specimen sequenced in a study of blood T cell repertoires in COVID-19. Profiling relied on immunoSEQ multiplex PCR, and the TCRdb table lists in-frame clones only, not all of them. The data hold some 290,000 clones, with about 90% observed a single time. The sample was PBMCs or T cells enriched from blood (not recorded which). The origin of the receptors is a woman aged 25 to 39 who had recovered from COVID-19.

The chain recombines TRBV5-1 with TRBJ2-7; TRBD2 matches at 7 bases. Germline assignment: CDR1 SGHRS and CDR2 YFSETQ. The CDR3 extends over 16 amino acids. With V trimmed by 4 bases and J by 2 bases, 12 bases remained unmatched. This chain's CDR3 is CASSPPGLVDTYEQYF. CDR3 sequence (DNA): TGCGCCAGCAGCCCCCCCGGACTAGTTGATACCTACGAGCAGTACTTC.

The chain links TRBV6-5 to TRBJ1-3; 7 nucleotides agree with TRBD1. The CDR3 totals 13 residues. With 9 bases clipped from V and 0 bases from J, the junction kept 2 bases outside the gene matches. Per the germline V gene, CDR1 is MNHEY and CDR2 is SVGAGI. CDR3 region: CASHRGSGNTIYF. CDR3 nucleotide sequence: TGTGCCAGTCACAGGGGCTCTGGAAACACCATATATTTT.

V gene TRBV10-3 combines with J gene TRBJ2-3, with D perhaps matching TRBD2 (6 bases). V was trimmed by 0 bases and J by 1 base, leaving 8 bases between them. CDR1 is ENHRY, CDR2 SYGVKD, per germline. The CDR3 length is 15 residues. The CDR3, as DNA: TGTGCCATCAGTGAGTCTGGGACTCGCACAGATACGCAGTATTTT. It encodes CAISESGTRTDTQYF.

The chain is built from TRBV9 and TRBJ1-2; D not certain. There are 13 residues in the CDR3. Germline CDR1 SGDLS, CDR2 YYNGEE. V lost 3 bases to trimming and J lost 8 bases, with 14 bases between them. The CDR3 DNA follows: TGTGCCAGCAGCGGGGAGCCTGTTAAGGGCTACACCTTC. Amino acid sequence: CASSGEPVKGYTF.

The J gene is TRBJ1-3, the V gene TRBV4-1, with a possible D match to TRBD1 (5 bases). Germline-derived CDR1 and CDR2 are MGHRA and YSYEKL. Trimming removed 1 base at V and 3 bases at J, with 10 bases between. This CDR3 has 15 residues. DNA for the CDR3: TGCGCCAGCAGCCAAGCCTCGACAGATGGAAACACCATATATTTT. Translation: CASSQASTDGNTIYF.

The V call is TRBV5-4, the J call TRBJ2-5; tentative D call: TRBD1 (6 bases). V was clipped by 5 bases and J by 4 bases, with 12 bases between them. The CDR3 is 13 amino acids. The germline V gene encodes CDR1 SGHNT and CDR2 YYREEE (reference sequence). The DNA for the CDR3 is TGTGCCAGCAGTCTACAGGGTGGAGAGACCCAGTACTTC. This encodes CASSLQGGETQYF.

The CDR3 loop reads CASSSGQGEAFF. The CDR3 DNA is TGTGCCAGCAGCTCTGGACAGGGGGAAGCTTTCTTT. The V gene is TRBV7-9, the J gene TRBJ1-1, with 9 bases identical to TRBD1. CDR3 length equals 12 residues. The germline V gene has CDR1 SEHNR and CDR2 FQNEAQ (reference sequence). V was pared by 4 bases and J by 8 bases, with 2 bases of the junction left unmatched. Using reference TRBV7-9 and TRBJ1-1 for the parts outside the CDR3, the full variable domain is DTGVSQNPRHKITKRGQNVTFRCDPISEHNRLYWYRQTLGQGPEFLTYFQNEAQLEKSRLLSDRFSAERPKGSFSTLEIQRTEQGDSAMYLCASSSGQGEAFFGQGTRLTVV.

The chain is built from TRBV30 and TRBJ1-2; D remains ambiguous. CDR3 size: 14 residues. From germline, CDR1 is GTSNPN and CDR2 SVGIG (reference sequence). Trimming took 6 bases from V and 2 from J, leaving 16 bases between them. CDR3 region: CACHRVPTNYGYTF. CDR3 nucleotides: TGTGCCTGTCACCGGGTGCCCACAAACTATGGCTACACCTTC.

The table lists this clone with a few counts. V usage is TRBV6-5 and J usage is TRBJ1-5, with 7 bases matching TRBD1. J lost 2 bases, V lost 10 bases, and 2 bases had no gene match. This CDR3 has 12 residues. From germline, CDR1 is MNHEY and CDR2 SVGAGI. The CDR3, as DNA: TGTGCCACCGGACAGGGCAATCAGCCCCAGCATTTT. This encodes CATGQGNQPQHF.

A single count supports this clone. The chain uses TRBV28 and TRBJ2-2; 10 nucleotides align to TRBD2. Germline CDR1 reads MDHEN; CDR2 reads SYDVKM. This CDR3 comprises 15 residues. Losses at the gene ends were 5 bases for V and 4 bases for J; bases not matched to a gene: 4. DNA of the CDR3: TGTGCCAGCAGTACAAGCGGGAGGGCCACCGGGGAGCTGTTTTTT. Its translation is CASSTSGRATGELFF.

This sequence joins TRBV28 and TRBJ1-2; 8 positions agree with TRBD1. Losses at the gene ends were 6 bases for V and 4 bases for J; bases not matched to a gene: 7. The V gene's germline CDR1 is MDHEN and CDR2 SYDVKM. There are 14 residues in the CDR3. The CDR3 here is CASSQLTGAYGYTF. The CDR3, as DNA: TGTGCCAGCAGCCAACTGACAGGGGCCTATGGCTACACCTTC.

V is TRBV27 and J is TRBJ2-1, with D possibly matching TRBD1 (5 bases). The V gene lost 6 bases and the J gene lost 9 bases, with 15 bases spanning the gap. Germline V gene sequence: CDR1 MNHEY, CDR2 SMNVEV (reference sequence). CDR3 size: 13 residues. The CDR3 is CASSRSRAREQFF. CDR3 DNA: TGTGCCAGCAGCCGAAGCAGGGCCCGTGAGCAGTTCTTC.

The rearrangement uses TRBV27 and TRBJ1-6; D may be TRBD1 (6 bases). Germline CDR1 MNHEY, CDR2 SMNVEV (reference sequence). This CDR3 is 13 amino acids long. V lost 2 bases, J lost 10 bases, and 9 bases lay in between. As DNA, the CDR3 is TGTGCCAGCAGTTTAACAGGGTACTCACCCCTCCACTTT. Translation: CASSLTGYSPLHF.

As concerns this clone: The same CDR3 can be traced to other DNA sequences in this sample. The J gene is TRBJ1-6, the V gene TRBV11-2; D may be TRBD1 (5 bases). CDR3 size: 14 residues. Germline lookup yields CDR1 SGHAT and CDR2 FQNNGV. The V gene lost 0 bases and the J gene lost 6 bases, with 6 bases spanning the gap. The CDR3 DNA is TGTGCCAGCAGCTTAGAGGGGCTTAATTCACCCCTCCACTTT. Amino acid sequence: CASSLEGLNSPLHF.

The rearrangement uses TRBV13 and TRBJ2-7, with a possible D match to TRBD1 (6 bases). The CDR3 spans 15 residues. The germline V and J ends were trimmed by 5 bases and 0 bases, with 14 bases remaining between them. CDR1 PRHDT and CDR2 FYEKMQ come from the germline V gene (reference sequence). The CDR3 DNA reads TGTGCCAGCAGCCAAGGGGGTCAGATCTCCTACGAGCAGTACTTC. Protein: CASSQGGQISYEQYF.

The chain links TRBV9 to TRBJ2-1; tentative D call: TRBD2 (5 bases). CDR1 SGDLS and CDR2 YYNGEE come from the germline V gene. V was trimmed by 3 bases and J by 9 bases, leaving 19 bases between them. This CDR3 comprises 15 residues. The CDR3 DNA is TGTGCCAGCAGCGATACTGGACGGGGTTATTTTGAGCAGTTCTTC. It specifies CASSDTGRGYFEQFF.

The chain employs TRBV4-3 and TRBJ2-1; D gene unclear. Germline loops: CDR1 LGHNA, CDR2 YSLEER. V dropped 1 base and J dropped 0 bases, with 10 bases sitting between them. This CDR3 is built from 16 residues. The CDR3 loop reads CASSQALSSSYNEQFF. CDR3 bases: TGCGCCAGCAGCCAAGCGTTATCTAGCTCCTACAATGAGCAGTTCTTC.

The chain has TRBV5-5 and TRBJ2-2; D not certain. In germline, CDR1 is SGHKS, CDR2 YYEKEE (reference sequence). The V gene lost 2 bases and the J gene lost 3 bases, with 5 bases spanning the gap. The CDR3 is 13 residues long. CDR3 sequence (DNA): TGTGCCAGCAGCTTTTCCGACACCGGGGAGCTGTTTTTT. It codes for CASSFSDTGELFF.

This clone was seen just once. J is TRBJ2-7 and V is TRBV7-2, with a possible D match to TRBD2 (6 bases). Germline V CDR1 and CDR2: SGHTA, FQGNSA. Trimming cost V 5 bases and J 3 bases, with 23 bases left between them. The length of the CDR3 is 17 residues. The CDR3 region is CASSQSSRGSPHYEQYF. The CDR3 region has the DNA TGTGCCAGCAGCCAGTCATCCCGGGGGAGCCCTCACTACGAGCAGTACTTC. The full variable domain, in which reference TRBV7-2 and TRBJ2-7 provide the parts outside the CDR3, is GAGVSQSPSNKVTEKGKDVELRCDPISGHTALYWYRQSLGQGLEFLIYFQGNSAPDKSGLPSDRFSAERTGGSVSTLTIQRTQQEDSAVYLCASSQSSRGSPHYEQYFGPGTRLTVT.

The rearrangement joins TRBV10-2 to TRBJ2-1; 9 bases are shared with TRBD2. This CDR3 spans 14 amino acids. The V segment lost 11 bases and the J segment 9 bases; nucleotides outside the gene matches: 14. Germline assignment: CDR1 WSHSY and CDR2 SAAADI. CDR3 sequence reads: CAGGAGTSFSEQFF. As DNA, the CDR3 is TGCGCCGGCGGGGCCGGGACTAGCTTTAGTGAGCAGTTCTTC.

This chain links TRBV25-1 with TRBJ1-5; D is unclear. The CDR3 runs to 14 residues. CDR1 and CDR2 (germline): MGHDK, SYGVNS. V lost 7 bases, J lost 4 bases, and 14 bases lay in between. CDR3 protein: CASMRAVGNQPQHF. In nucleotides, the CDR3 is TGTGCCAGCATGAGGGCCGTAGGGAATCAGCCCCAGCATTTT.

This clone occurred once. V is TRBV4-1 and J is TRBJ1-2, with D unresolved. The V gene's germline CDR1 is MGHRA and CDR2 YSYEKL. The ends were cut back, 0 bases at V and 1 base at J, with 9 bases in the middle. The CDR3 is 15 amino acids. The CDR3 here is CASSQDIQDNYGYTF. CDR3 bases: TGCGCCAGCAGCCAAGATATCCAGGATAACTATGGCTACACCTTC.

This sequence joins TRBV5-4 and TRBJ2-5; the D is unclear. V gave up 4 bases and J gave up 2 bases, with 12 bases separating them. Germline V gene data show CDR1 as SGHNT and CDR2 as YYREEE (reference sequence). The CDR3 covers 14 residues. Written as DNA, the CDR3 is TGTGCCAGCAGCCACCCAGCGCTGCAAGAGACCCAGTACTTC. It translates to CASSHPALQETQYF.

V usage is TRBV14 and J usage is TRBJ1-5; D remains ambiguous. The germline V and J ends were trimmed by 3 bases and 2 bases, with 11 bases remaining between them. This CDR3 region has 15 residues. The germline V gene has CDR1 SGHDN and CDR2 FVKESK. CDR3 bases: TGTGCCAGCAGCCAGTCAGGATATGGCAATCAGCCCCAGCATTTT. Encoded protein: CASSQSGYGNQPQHF.

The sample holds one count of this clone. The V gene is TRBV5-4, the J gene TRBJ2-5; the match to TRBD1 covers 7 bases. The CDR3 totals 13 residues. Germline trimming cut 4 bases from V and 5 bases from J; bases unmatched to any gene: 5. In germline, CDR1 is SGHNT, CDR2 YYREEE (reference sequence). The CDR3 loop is CASSTTGAETQYF. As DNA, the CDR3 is TGTGCCAGCAGCACTACAGGGGCGGAGACCCAGTACTTC. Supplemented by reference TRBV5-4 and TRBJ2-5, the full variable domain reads ETGVTQSPTHLIKTRGQQVTLRCSSQSGHNTVSWYQQALGQGPQFIFQYYREEENGRGNFPPRFSGLQFPNYSSELNVNALELDDSALYLCASSTTGAETQYFGPGTRLLVL.

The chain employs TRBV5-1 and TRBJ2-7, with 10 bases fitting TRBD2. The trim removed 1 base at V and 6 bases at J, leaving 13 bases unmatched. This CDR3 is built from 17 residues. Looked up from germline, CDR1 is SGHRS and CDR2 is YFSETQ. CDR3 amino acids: CASSLRPGTSDPFEQYF. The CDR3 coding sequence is TGCGCCAGCAGCTTGAGGCCAGGGACTAGCGACCCTTTCGAGCAGTACTTC.